The text below deals with one TCR beta chain. It lacks a known antigen. No qualities accompany the bases; no much larger clone lies one base away. These data are taken from a study of persistence of HIV-infected CD4 T cells (dated by TCRdb to 2019 to 2021). Regarding the study in general: The study isolated CMV- and HIV-1 Gag-responding CD4+ T cells from ART-treated individuals to examine antigen-driven clonal expansion of HIV-1-infected cells. The median time the participants had spent on suppressive ART was 7 to 9 years. Peripheral blood samples of up to roughly 180 mL were obtained at multiple time points, with the exception of two participants, for whom leukapheresis was performed at a single time point. The clonality of all cells in each sorted population was measured by TCRbeta sequencing, and the clonality of infected cells was measured by proviral sequencing. Cross-participant TCR cluster analysis included 8 participants for CMV and six or seven participants for Gag. Findings and caveats that apply to the study as a whole: Bulk TCR analyses could not be limited to the rare CMV-responding cells that actually contained HIV-1 proviruses. TCRbeta richness in CMV- and Gag-responding cells was significantly lower than in anti-CD3/anti-CD28-responding cells; CMV-responding cells had higher oligoclonality than CD3/CD28-stimulated and Gag-responding cells. Only a small number of individuals took part in the study, and only a limited range of antigens was tested. Degenerate expanded CDR3beta sequences were enriched in antigen-responding cells, suggesting convergent selection of CD4+ responses to CMV and Gag. Within the same sorted populations, TCR oligoclonality correlated with proviral oligoclonality.

TCRbeta repertoires were sequenced from genomic DNA with the immunoSEQ hsTCRB assay version 4 in survey mode. For TCRbeta sequencing, genomic DNA was diluted to around 10 ng/uL, and up to 1 ug was used per sample. On the study's bioinformatics: TCRbeta data analysis was done in ImmunoSeq Analyzer 3.0, and diversity was calculated on productive nucleotide rearrangements. Using the Immunarch R package, lower-bound TCR diversity was estimated with the improved Chao index and clonality was estimated with the Gini coefficient. When different nucleotide rearrangements encoded the same CDR3beta amino acid sequence, each rearrangement was treated as a distinct clonotype. Differential abundance analysis found TCRbeta sequences that were significantly enriched in antigen-responding cells compared with anti-CD3/anti-CD28-activated cells. GLIPH2 grouped TCRs by predicted peptide-MHC specificity, both within each participant and across combined participant data sets. In its TCRdb copy, this immuneACCESS table keeps in-frame sequences only and misses some clones. Where compared with another copy, unresolved V genes explain less than half of these, and the others have no known cause. D and trimming were read from the DNA, whereas the V and J calls and clone size are those reported in that table. The sample contains approximately 26,000 clones, around 80% of them found a single time. The top ten clonotypes cover roughly 0.8% of the sample.

What this sample's treatment or condition label stands for: suppressive antiretroviral therapy. Lysates of CMV-infected fibroblasts at about 10 ug/mL were used to stimulate the cells. Nonresponding CD40L-negative CD69-negative CD45RO-high memory CD4+ T cells were sorted as memory populations depleted of antigen-responding cells. Participants were HIV-1-infected adults who started suppressive ART during chronic infection. For at least 4 years, the participants' plasma HIV-1 RNA had been undetectable, below 50 copies/mL. To be included, a participant needed positive CMV serology and a CD4+ T cell count above 400 cells/uL. Before stimulation, PBMCs were isolated using density centrifugation and then depleted of CD8+ T cells. Stimulation of CD8-depleted PBMCs was carried out for roughly 19 hours with anti-CD28/CD49d costimulation, CD40-blocking antibody and enfuvirtide, to prevent new infections. Sorting was done on either a Beckman Coulter MoFlo Legacy or an XDP sorter, and propidium iodide was used to exclude dead cells. Genomic DNA was extracted using the QIAamp DNA Mini Kit for samples with more than one million cells and using the Quick-DNA Microprep Kit for all other samples.

The CDR3 spans 20 residues, from the cysteine through the phenylalanine. Only the CDR3 DNA stays, 60 bases, in frame from base 1. CDR1 and CDR2 are read off the germline V gene as SGHVS and FQNEAQ. V was cut back by 3 bases and J by 0 bases, leaving a gap of 21 bases between them. The chain joins TRBV7-8 to TRBJ1-6; the D gene cannot be resolved reliably. Sample: CD4+ T cells sorted from PBMCs after roughly 18-hour stimulation, taken from a patient who received antiretroviral therapy. Interpreted using the paper, the cell subset or site label stands for: CD40L-CD69- CD45RO-high memory CD4 T cells not responding to CMV lysate. This TCR derives from an adult woman with HIV who was CMV-seropositive. The DNA sequence follows: TGTGCCAGCAGCTTCGGTCTTTCACCGGCCTTGAGCTCCTATAATTCACCCCTCCACTTT. Translated, this gives CASSFGLSPALSSYNSPLHF.